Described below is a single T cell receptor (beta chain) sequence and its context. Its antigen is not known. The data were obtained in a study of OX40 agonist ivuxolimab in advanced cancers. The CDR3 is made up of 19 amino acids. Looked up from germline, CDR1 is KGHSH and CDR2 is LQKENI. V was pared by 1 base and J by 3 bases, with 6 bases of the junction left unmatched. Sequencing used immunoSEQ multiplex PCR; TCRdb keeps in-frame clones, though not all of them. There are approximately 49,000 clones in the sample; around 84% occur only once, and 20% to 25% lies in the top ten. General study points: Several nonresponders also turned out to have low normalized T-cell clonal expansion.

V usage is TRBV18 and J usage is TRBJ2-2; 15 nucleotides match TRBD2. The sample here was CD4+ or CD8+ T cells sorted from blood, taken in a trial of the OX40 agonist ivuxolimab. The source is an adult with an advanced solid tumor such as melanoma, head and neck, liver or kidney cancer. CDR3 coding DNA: TGTGCCAGCTCACCACAAGGACTAGCGGGGGGGCCGGACACCGGGGAGCTGTTTTTT. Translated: CASSPQGLAGGPDTGELFF.